The T cell receptor beta chain described here comes from a study of control samples from healthy donors and cancer patients. Germline V gene lookup returns CDR1 MNHEY and CDR2 SMNVEV (reference sequence). With 6 bases clipped from V and 1 base from J, the junction kept 9 bases outside the gene matches. The CDR3 length is 16 residues. The repertoire was sequenced with immunoSEQ multiplex PCR; TCRdb's copy has only in-frame clones and lacks some. This table holds approximately 220,000 clones, around 94% found once. This clone was observed once. The sample contains more than one DNA sequence encoding this CDR3.

This receptor was identified in a man aged 45-65 years in good health. This rearrangement joins TRBV27 to TRBJ1-1, with 9 bases lining up with TRBD1. The specimen was blood. CDR3 sequence reads: CASSLGTGRGNTEAFF. The CDR3 DNA follows: TGTGCCAGCAGCCTAGGGACAGGGAGGGGGAACACTGAAGCTTTCTTT.